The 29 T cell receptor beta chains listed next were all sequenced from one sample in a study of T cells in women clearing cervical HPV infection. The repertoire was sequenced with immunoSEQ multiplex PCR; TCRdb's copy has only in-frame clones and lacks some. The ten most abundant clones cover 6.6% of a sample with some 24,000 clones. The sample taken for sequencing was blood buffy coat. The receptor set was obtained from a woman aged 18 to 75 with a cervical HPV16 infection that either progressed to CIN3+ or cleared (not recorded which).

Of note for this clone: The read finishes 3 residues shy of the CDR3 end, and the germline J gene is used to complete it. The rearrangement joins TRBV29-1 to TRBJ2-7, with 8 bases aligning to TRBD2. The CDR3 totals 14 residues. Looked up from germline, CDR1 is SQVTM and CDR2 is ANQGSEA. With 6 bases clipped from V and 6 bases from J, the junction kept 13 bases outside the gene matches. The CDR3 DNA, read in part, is TGCAGCGTCCGAATGGGACTAGATGGCGCCGAG. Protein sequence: CSVRMGLDGAE. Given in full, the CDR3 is CSVRMGLDGAEQYF.

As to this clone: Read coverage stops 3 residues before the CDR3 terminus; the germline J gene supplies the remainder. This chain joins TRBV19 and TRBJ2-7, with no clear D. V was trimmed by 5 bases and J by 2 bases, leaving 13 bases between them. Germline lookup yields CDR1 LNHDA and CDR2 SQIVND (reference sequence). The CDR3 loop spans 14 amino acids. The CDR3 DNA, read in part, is TGTGCCAGTAGTTACAGTCCCGCCACCTACGAG. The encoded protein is CASSYSPATYE. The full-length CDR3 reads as CASSYSPATYEQYF.

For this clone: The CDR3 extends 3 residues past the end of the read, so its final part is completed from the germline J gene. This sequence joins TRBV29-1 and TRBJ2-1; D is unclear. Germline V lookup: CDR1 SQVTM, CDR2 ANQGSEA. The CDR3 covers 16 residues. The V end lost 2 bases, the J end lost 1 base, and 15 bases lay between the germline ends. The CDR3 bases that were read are TGCAGCGTTGAACCCTCGGTATTGTTTTCCTACAATGAG. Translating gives CSVEPSVLFSYNE. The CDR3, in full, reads CSVEPSVLFSYNEQFF.

The CDR3 loop is CASSLQGKGASYEQYF. The sequenced part of the CDR3 DNA is TGTGCCAGCAGTCTTCAGGGAAAGGGGGCCTCCTACGAG. V usage is TRBV7-4 and J usage is TRBJ2-7; 7 bases agree with TRBD1. The read terminates 3 residues ahead of where the CDR3 ends, so the germline J gene completes it. CDR1 SGHVT and CDR2 SQSDAQ come from the germline V gene. This CDR3 spans 16 amino acids. The V and J ends lost 6 bases and 0 bases, in that order; junction bases with no gene match: 11.

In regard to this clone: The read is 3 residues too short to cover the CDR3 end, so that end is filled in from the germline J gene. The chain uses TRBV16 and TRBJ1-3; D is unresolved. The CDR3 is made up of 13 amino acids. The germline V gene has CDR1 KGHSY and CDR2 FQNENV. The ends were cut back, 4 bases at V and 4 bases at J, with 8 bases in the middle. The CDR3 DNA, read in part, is TGTGCCAGCAGCCTATACTTGGGAAACACC. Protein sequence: CASSLYLGNT. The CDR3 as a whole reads CASSLYLGNTIYF.

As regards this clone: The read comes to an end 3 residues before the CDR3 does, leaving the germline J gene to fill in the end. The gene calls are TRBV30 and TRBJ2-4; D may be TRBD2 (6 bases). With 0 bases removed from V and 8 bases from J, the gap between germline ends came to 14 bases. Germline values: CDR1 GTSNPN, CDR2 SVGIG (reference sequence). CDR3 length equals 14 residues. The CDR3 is CAWSVRMSGDIQYF. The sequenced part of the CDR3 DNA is TGTGCCTGGAGTGTACGTATGTCGGGGGACATT.

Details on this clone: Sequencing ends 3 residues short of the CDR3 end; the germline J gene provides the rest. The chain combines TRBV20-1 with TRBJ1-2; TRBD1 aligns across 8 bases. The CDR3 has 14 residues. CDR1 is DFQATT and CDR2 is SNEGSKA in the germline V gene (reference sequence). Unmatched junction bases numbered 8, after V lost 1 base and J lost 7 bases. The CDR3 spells CSARGQGALGGYTF. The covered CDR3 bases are TGCAGTGCTAGAGGCCAGGGGGCGTTAGGTGGC.

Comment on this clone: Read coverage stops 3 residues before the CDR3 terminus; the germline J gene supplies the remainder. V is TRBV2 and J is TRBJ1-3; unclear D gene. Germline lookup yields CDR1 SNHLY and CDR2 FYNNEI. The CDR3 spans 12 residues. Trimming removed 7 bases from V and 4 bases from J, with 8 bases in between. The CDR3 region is CASKAPGNTIYF. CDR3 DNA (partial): TGTGCCAGCAAGGCCCCGGGAAACACC.

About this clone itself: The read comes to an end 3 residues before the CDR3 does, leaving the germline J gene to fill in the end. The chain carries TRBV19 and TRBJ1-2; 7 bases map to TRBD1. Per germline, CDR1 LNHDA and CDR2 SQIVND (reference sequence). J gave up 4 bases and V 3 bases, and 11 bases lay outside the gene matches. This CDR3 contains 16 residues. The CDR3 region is CASSISGRDSLYGYTF. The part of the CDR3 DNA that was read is TGTGCCAGTAGTATCTCCGGCCGGGACAGTCTCTATGGC.

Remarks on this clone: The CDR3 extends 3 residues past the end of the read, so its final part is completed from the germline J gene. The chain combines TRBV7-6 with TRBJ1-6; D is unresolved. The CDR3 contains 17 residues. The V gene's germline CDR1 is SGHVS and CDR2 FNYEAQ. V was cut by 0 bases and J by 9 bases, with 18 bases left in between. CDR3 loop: CASSLALQRNGGSPLHF. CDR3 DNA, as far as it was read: TGTGCCAGCAGCTTAGCGTTGCAGCGGAACGGCGGTTCACCC.

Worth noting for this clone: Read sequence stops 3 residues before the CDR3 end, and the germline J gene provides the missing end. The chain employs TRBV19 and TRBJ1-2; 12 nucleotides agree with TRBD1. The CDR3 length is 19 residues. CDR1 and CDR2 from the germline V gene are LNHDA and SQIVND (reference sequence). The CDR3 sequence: CASTPKPWDRGRESHDYTF. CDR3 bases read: TGTGCCAGTACCCCCAAACCTTGGGACAGGGGGCGTGAGTCCCACGAC.

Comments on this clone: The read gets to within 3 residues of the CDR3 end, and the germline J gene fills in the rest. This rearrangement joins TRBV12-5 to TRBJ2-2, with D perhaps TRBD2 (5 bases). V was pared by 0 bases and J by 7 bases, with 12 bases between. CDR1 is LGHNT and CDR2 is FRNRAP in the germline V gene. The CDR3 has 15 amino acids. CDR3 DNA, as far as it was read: TGTGCTAGTGGTTTGGTACTAGATCCGAGCGGGGAG. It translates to CASGLVLDPSGE. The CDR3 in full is CASGLVLDPSGELFF. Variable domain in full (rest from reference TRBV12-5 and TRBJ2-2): DARVTQTPRHKVTEMGQEVTMRCQPILGHNTVFWYRQTMMQGLELLAYFRNRAPLDDSGMPKDRFSAEMPDATLATLKIQPSEPRDSAVYFCASGLVLDPSGELFFGEGSRLTVL.

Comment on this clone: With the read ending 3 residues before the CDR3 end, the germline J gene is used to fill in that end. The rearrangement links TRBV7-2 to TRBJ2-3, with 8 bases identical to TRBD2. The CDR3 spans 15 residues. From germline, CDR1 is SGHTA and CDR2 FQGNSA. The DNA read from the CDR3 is TGTGCCAGCAGCCCATCGCGGGACTCCGGGGGGGCG. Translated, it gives CASSPSRDSGGA. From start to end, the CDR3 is CASSPSRDSGGAQYF.

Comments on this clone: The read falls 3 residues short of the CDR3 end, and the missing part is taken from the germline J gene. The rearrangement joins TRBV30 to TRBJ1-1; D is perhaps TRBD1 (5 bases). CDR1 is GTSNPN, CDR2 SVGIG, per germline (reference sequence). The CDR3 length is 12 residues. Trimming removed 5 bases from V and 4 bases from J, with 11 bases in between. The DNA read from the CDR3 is TGTGCCTGGCTTACGGGGGGCACTGAA. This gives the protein CAWLTGGTE. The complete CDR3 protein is CAWLTGGTEAFF.

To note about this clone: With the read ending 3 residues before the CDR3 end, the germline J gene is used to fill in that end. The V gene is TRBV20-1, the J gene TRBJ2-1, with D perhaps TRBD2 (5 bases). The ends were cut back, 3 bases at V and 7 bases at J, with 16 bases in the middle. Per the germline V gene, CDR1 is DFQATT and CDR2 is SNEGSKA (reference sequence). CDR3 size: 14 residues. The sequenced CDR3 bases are TGCAGTGCTAGGATAAGCGGTTCCCGAAATGAG. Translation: CSARISGSRNE. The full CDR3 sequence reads CSARISGSRNEQFF.

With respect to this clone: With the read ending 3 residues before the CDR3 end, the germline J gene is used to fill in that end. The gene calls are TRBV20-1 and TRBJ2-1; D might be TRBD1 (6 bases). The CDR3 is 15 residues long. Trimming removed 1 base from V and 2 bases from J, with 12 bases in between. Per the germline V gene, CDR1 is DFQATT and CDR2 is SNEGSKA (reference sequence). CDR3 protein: CSARGPWTAYNEQFF. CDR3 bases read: TGCAGTGCTAGAGGGCCTTGGACAGCCTACAATGAG.

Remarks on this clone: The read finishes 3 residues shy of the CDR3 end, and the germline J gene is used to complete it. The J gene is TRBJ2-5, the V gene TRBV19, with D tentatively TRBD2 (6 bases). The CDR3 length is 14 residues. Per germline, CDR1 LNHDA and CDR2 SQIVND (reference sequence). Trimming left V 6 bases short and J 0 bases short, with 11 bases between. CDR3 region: CASRLAGNQETQYF. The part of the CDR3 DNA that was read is TGTGCCAGTAGACTAGCCGGGAACCAAGAGACC.

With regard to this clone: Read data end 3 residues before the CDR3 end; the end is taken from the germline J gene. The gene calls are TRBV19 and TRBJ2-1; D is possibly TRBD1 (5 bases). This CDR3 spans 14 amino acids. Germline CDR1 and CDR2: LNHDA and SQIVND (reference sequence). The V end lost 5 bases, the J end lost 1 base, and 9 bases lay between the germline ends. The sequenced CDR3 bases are TGTGCCAGTAGTCAGGGTCCATCCTACAATGAG. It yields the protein CASSQGPSYNE. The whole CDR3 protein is CASSQGPSYNEQFF.

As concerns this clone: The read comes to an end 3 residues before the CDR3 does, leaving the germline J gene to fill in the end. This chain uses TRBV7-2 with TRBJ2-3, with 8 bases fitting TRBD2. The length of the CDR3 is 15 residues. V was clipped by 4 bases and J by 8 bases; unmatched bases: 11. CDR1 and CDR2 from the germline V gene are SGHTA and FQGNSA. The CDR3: CASSSAGGLGSTQYF. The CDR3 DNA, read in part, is TGTGCCAGCAGCTCGGCGGGAGGCCTGGGAAGTACG.

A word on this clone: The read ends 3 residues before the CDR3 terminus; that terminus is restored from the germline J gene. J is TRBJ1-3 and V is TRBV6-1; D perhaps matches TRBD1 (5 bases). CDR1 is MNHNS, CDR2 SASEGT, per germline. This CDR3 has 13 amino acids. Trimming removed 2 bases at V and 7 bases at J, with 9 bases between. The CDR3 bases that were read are TGTGCCAGCAGTGAAACCCAGGGCAACACC. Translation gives CASSETQGNT. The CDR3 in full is CASSETQGNTIYF.

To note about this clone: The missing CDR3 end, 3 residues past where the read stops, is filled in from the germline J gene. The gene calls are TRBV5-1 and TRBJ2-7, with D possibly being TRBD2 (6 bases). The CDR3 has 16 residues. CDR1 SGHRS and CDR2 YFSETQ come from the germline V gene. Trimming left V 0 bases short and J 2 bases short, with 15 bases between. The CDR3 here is CASSLVAGYLTYEQYF. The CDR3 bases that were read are TGCGCCAGCAGCTTGGTGGCGGGATACCTAACCTACGAG.

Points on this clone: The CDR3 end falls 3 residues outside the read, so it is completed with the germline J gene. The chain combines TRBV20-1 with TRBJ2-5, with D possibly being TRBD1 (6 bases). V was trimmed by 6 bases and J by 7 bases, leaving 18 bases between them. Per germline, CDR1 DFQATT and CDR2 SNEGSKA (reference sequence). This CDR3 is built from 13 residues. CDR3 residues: CSALDRPLGTQYF. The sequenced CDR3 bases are TGCAGTGCCCTCGACAGGCCATTAGGGACC.

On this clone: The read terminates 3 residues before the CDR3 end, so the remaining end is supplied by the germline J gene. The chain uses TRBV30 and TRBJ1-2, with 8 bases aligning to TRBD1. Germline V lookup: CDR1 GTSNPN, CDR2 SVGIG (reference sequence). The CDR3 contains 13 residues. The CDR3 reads CALQQQGAYGYTF. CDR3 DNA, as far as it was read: TGTGCCTTACAACAGCAGGGGGCTTACGGC. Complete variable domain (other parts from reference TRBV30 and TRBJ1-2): SQTIHQWPATLVQPVGSPLSLECTVEGTSNPNLYWYRQAAGRGLQLLFYSVGIGQISSEVPQNLSASRPQDRQFILSSKKLLLSDSGFYLCALQQQGAYGYTFGSGTRLTVV.

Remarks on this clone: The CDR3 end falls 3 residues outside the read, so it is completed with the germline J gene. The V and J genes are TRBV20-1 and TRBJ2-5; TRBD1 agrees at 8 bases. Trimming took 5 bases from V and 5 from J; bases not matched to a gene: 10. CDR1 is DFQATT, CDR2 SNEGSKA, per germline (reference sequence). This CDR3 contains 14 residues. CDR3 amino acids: CSAPRTGSRETQYF. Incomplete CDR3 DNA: TGCAGTGCTCCTAGGACAGGGAGTAGGGAGACC.

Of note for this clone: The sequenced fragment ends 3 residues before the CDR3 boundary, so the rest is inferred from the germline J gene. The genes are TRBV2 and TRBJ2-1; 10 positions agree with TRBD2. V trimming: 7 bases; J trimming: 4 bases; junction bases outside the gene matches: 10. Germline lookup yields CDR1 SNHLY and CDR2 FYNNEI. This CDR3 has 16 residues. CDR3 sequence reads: CASIAELAGNYNEQFF. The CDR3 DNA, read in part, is TGTGCCAGCATTGCGGAACTAGCGGGGAATTACAATGAG.

CDR3 bases read: TGTGCCAGCAGCCCCGCTCTCCCCGCGGGACTG. Amino acid sequence: CASSPALPAGL. The complete CDR3 reads CASSPALPAGLLFF. The chain links TRBV7-9 to TRBJ2-2, with a possible D match to TRBD2 (6 bases). The DNA ends 3 residues before the CDR3 does, and the rest of the CDR3 is filled in from the germline J gene. The CDR3 sequence is 14 residues long. In germline, CDR1 is SEHNR, CDR2 FQNEAQ (reference sequence).

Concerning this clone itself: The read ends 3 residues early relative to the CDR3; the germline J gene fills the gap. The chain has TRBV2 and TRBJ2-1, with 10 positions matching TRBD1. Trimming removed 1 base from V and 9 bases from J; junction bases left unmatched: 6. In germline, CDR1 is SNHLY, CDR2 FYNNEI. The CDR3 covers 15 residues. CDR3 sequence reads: CASSEGQGAGVEQFF. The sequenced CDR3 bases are TGTGCCAGCAGTGAAGGACAGGGGGCGGGGGTTGAG.

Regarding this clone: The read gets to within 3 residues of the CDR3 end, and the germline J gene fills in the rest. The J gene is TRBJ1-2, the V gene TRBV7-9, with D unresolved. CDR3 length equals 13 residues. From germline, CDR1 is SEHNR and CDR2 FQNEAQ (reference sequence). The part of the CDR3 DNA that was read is TGTGCCAGCAGCTTCATCGCGTCAGGCGGC. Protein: CASSFIASGG. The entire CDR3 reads CASSFIASGGYTF.

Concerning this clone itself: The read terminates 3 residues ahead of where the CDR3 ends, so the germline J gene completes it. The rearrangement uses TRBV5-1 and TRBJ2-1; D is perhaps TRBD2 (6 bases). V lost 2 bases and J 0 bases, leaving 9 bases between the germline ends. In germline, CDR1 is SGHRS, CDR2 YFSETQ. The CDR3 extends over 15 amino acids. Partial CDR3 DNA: TGCGCCAGCAGCTTACTTAGCGGCTCCTACAATGAG. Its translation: CASSLLSGSYNE. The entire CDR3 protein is CASSLLSGSYNEQFF.